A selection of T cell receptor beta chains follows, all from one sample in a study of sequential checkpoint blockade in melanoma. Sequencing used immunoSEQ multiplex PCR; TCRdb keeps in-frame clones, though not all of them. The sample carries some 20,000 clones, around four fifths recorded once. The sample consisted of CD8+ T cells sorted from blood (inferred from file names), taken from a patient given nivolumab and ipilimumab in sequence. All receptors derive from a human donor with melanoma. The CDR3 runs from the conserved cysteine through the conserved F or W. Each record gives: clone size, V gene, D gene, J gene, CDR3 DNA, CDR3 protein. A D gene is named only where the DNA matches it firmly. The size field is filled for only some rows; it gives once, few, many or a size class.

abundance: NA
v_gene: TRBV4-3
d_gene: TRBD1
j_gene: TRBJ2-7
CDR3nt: TGCGCCAGCAGCCAACCGGACAGGGCCCAGTACGAGCAGTACTTC
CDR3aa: CASSQPDRAQYEQYF

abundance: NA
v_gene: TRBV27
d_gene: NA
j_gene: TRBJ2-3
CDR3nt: TGTGCCAGCAGTTTAGGGGACTCGCACACAGATACGCAGTATTTT
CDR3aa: CASSLGDSHTDTQYF

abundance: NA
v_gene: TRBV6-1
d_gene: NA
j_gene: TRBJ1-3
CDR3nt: TGTGCCAGCAGTGCTCACCGGGACACTCATTCCCCTGGAAACACCATATATTTT
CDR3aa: CASSAHRDTHSPGNTIYF

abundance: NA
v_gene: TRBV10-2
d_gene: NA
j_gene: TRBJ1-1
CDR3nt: TGCGCCAGCAGGACATCGGCAAACACTGAAGCTTTCTTT
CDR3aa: CASRTSANTEAFF

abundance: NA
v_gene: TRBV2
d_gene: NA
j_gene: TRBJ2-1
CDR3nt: TGTGCCAGCAGTACACACAACACCAAAATCAATAAGCAGTTCTTC
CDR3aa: CASSTHNTKINKQFF

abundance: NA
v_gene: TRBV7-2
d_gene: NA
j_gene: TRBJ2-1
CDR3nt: TGTGCCAGCAGCACCAGGGGGGCCTTCGGATTCAATGAGCAGTTCTTC
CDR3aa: CASSTRGAFGFNEQFF

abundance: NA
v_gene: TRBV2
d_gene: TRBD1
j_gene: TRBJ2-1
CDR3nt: TGTGCCAGCGCTGGACAGGGAACTGATGAGCAGTTCTTC
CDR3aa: CASAGQGTDEQFF

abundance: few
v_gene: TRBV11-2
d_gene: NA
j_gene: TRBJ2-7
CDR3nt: TGCGCCAGCAGCCAAGACCAGGGGGGAAGCTACGAGCAGTACTTC
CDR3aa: CASSQDQGGSYEQYF

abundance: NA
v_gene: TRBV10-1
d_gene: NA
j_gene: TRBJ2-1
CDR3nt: TGCGCCAGCAGTGAGTTACAGGTTGGGATGCAGTTCTTC
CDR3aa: CASSELQVGMQFF

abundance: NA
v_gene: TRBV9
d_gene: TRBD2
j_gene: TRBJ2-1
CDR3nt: TGTGCCAGCAGCGTAGACGCGAGCATATCTAGCGGGGGGGCCGACAATGAGCAGTTCTTC
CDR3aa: CASSVDASISSGGADNEQFF

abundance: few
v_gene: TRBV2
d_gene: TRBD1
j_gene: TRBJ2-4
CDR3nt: TGTGCCAGCAGTGAGAGGTGGCAGGGGGTGAACATTCAGTACTTC
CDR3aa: CASSERWQGVNIQYF

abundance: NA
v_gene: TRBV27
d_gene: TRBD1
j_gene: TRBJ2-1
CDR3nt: TGTGCCAGCAGTTTATTAGGACAGGGGTTGATCGATGAGCAGTTCTTC
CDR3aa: CASSLLGQGLIDEQFF

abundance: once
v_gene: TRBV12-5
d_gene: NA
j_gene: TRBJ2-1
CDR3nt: TGTGCTAGTGGCGTGTCCTACAATGAGCAGTTCTTC
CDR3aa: CASGVSYNEQFF

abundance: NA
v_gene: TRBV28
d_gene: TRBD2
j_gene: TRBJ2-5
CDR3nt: TGTGCCAGCAGTTTACCCCGGGGGGGCGTTGAGACCCAGTACTTC
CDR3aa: CASSLPRGGVETQYF

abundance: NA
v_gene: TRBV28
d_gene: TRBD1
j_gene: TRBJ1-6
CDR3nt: TGTGCCAGCAGTTCGCGGACAGGGGCGATTTCACCCCTCCACTTT
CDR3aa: CASSSRTGAISPLHF

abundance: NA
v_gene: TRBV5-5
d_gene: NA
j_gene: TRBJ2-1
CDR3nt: TGTGCCAGCAGCTCGGAGGAGGGGCCAGCCTACAATGAGCAGTTCTTC
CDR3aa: CASSSEEGPAYNEQFF

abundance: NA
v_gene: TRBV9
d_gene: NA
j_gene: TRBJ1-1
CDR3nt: TGTGCCAGCAGCGTAGGGGCACTGAACACTGAAGCTTTCTTT
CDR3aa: CASSVGALNTEAFF

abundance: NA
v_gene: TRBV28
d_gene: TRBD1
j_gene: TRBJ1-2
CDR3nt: TGTGCCAGCAGTACCATGACAGGGATCTATGGCTACACCTTC
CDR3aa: CASSTMTGIYGYTF

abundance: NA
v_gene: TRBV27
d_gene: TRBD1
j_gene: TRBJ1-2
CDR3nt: TGTGCCAGCAGTTTCCAGGGGGAAGTCGGGAGCTATGGCTACACCTTC
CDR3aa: CASSFQGEVGSYGYTF

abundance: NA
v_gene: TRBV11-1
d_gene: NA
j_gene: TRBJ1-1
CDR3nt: TGTGCCAGCAGCTTAGAGCGGGGGAAGAACACTGAAGCTTTCTTT
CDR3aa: CASSLERGKNTEAFF

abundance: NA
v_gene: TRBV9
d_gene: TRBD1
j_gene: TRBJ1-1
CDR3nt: TGTGCCAGCAGCGAGACCGGGGGACAGGTTGGGATGAACACTGAAGCTTTCTTT
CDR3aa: CASSETGGQVGMNTEAFF

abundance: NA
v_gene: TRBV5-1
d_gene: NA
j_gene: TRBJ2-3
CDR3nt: TGCGCCAGCAGCCGCACGGGGACATCGGAGTACACAGATACGCAGTATTTT
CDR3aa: CASSRTGTSEYTDTQYF

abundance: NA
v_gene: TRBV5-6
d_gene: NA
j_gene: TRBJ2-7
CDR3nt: TGTGCCAGCAGCTTGGCGGGTGGGGAGCAGTACTTC
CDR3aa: CASSLAGGEQYF